These 28 T cell receptor beta chains came from one sample sequenced in a study of cytomegalovirus exposure and HLA in healthy donors. A multiplex PCR was run with 60 Vbeta primers and 13 Jbeta primers. TCRdb's copy holds only in-frame clones and misses some; the assay was immunoSEQ multiplex PCR. This sample carries more than 150,000 clones, more than 85% of them seen once, and the ten largest clones take approximately 0.23%. What was sequenced was PBMCs. The receptors derive from a girl under two years old in good health and CMV-seronegative.

The rearrangement joins TRBV7-9 to TRBJ1-5; 10 nucleotides agree with TRBD1. J lost 0 bases, V lost 4 bases, and 9 bases had no gene match. Germline V gives CDR1 SEHNR, CDR2 FQNEAQ (reference sequence). This CDR3 contains 18 residues. This CDR3 reads CASSSGTGVTHSNQPQHF. The CDR3 bases are TGTGCCAGCAGCTCCGGGACAGGGGTAACCCATAGCAATCAGCCCCAGCATTTT.

The chain links TRBV5-1 to TRBJ2-2; maybe TRBD1 (6 bases). The CDR3 contains 16 residues. Germline V CDR1 and CDR2: SGHRS, YFSETQ. Trimming removed 5 bases at V and 1 base at J, with 15 bases between. The CDR3 loop reads CASSRWAGVNTGELFF. CDR3 coding DNA: TGCGCCAGCAGTAGGTGGGCAGGGGTGAACACCGGGGAGCTGTTTTTT.

J is TRBJ2-3 and V is TRBV29-1; no firm D call. The CDR3 covers 14 residues. Trimming took off 0 bases at V and 4 bases at J, with 11 bases between the two ends. The germline gives CDR1 SQVTM, CDR2 ANQGSEA. As DNA, the CDR3 is TGCAGCGTTGAAGACTCGGTTGTTGCAGATACGCAGTATTTT. Protein: CSVEDSVVADTQYF.

This clone was recorded only once. This sequence joins TRBV25-1 and TRBJ1-2; possible D gene TRBD1, 5 bases. Trimming took 1 base from V and 4 from J, leaving 16 bases between them. The length of the CDR3 is 16 residues. Germline CDR1 is MGHDK and CDR2 is SYGVNS. The CDR3 loop is CASSESPGIPLYGYTF. As DNA, the CDR3 is TGTGCCAGCAGTGAATCTCCAGGGATCCCCCTCTATGGCTACACCTTC.

This clone was seen once. The V call is TRBV4-3, the J call TRBJ2-5; possibly TRBD1 for D (5 bases). The CDR3 covers 15 residues. V was pared by 8 bases and J by 1 base, with 17 bases between. Germline CDR1 reads LGHNA; CDR2 reads YSLEER. The CDR3: CASSDGAAPQETQYF. The CDR3 DNA follows: TGCGCCAGCTCCGATGGGGCTGCCCCCCAAGAGACCCAGTACTTC.

CDR3 residues: CASSESRWDRGKNTGELFF. CDR3 coding DNA: TGTGCCAGCAGTGAAAGTAGGTGGGACAGGGGAAAGAACACCGGGGAGCTGTTTTTT. The gene calls are TRBV6-1 and TRBJ2-2; 10 nucleotides line up with TRBD1. V was clipped by 2 bases and J by 1 base; unmatched bases: 10. The CDR3 totals 19 residues. CDR1 and CDR2 from the germline V gene are MNHNS and SASEGT.

V gene TRBV5-6 combines with J gene TRBJ2-7, with 9 positions matching TRBD1. Trimming cost V 1 base and J 1 base; bases outside gene matches: 15. Germline CDR1 and CDR2: SGHDT and YYEEEE. The CDR3 has 19 amino acids. The CDR3 coding sequence is TGTGCCAGCAGCTTGAACATGATAGGTCCGACAGGGGGTTCCTACGAGCAGTACTTC. It translates to CASSLNMIGPTGGSYEQYF.

The chain has TRBV2 and TRBJ2-3; D might be TRBD2 (6 bases). The germline gives CDR1 SNHLY, CDR2 FYNNEI. The germline V and J ends were trimmed by 3 bases and 5 bases, with 9 bases remaining between them. The CDR3 consists of 13 residues. The DNA for the CDR3 is TGTGCCAGCAGTGACGGGGGTGGAGATACGCAGTATTTT. Amino acid sequence: CASSDGGGDTQYF.

The chain uses TRBV6-1 and TRBJ2-1, with 11 nucleotides matching TRBD2. J was trimmed by 6 bases and V by 6 bases; bases with no gene match: 7. The CDR3 spans 15 residues. Germline V gives CDR1 MNHNS, CDR2 SASEGT. The CDR3 is CASRPTSGNRNEQFF. The DNA of the CDR3 is TGTGCCAGCAGGCCGACTAGCGGGAACCGCAATGAGCAGTTCTTC.

The chain carries TRBV7-9 and TRBJ2-5; 7 bases align to TRBD2. CDR3 length: 16 amino acids. After removal of 5 bases from V and 6 bases from J, the junction contained 15 bases not matched to a gene. Germline loops: CDR1 SEHNR, CDR2 FQNEAQ (reference sequence). This CDR3 reads CASSHPGGTRTKTQYF. DNA for the CDR3: TGTGCCAGCAGCCACCCCGGGGGGACCCGTACAAAGACCCAGTACTTC.

V is TRBV7-3 and J is TRBJ2-2; D ambiguous. Germline lookup yields CDR1 SGHTA and CDR2 FQGTGA. The CDR3 totals 14 residues. V was shortened by 6 bases and J by 5 bases, with 13 bases between the two germline ends. The CDR3 reads CASSESLGTGELFF. CDR3 DNA: TGTGCCAGCAGTGAGTCGCTTGGTACCGGGGAGCTGTTTTTT.

The CDR3, as DNA: TGTGCCAGCAGTTACTCTGCTGCAGGGCTCTACGAGCAGTACTTC. Protein product: CASSYSAAGLYEQYF. V gene TRBV6-6 combines with J gene TRBJ2-7; a weak D match, TRBD1 (5 bases). CDR1 MNHNY and CDR2 SVGAGI come from the germline V gene (reference sequence). The CDR3 has 15 amino acids. Between the trimmed V and J ends, which lost 0 bases and 3 bases, there was a span of 12 bases.

The rearrangement uses TRBV5-1 and TRBJ2-2; D perhaps matches TRBD2 (5 bases). The CDR3 runs 13 residues. Trimming took off 4 bases at V and 4 bases at J, with 8 bases between the two ends. Germline V gene data show CDR1 as SGHRS and CDR2 as YFSETQ. DNA for the CDR3: TGCGCCAGCAGCGCCGGGGTCACCGGGGAGCTGTTTTTT. It encodes CASSAGVTGELFF. The full variable domain, completed using reference TRBV5-1 and TRBJ2-2, is KAGVTQTPRYLIKTRGQQVTLSCSPISGHRSVSWYQQTPGQGLQFLFEYFSETQRNKGNFPGRFSGRQFSNSRSEMNVSTLELGDSALYLCASSAGVTGELFFGEGSRLTVL.

The chain joins TRBV18 to TRBJ1-3; 9 bases fit TRBD1. Per germline, CDR1 KGHSH and CDR2 LQKENI. CDR3 length equals 18 residues. V trimming: 3 bases; J trimming: 7 bases; junction bases outside the gene matches: 16. The DNA for the CDR3 is TGTGCCAGCTCACCCAGGGACAGGGCAGACCTAAGATCGAACACCATATATTTT. Translated, it gives CASSPRDRADLRSNTIYF. The variable domain in full, with the rest retrieved from reference TRBV18 and TRBJ1-3, is NAGVMQNPRHLVRRRGQEARLRCSPMKGHSHVYWYRQLPEEGLKFMVYLQKENIIDESGMPKERFSAEFPKEGPSILRIQQVVRGDSAAYFCASSPRDRADLRSNTIYFGEGSWLTVV.

This sequence joins TRBV6-1 and TRBJ2-7, with 10 bases fitting TRBD1. Germline V gene lookup returns CDR1 MNHNS and CDR2 SASEGT. Losses at the gene ends were 2 bases for V and 4 bases for J; bases not matched to a gene: 5. The CDR3 sequence is 15 residues long. The CDR3 loop reads CASSERGQGRYEQYF. CDR3 bases: TGTGCCAGCAGTGAAAGGGGACAGGGGCGGTACGAGCAGTACTTC.

The chain is built from TRBV4-2 and TRBJ2-3, with 7 positions matching TRBD1. The CDR3 is 17 residues long. V lost 1 base, J lost 2 bases, and 9 bases stayed unmatched. Looked up from germline, CDR1 is LGHNA and CDR2 is YNFKEQ. In nucleotides, the CDR3 is TGTGCCAGCAGCCAAGTACCGGGACAGAAACTCACAGATACGCAGTATTTT. Its translation: CASSQVPGQKLTDTQYF.

For the CDR3, the DNA is TGTGCCAGCAGTGAGGGGGGAGAACAGCCCCAGCATTTT. This sequence encodes CASSEGGEQPQHF. This chain links TRBV6-4 with TRBJ1-5; TRBD1 might be the D (5 bases). The CDR3 spans 13 residues. Germline V gives CDR1 MRHNA, CDR2 SNTAGT. V shed 3 bases and J shed 7 bases, with 10 bases lying between them.

The genes are TRBV5-6 and TRBJ1-4; D possibly corresponds to TRBD1 (5 bases). Germline CDR1 reads SGHDT; CDR2 reads YYEEEE. V lost 5 bases to trimming and J lost 6 bases, with 11 bases between them. This CDR3 is built from 13 residues. As DNA, the CDR3 is TGTGCCAGCAGGGGGGGAGTTCATGAAAAACTGTTTTTT. It encodes CASRGGVHEKLFF.

This chain's CDR3 is CASSTGTGSWKTQYF. CDR3 nucleotide sequence: TGTGCCAGCTCAACCGGGACAGGGAGTTGGAAGACCCAGTACTTC. The rearrangement uses TRBV18 and TRBJ2-5; 9 positions agree with TRBD1. The germline V gene encodes CDR1 KGHSH and CDR2 LQKENI. J was trimmed by 6 bases and V by 5 bases; bases with no gene match: 10. The CDR3 length is 15 residues.

The CDR3 is CASSSGTNSYGYTF. CDR3 nucleotide sequence: TGTGCCAGCAGTTCCGGGACAAATTCATATGGCTACACCTTC. This chain links TRBV28 with TRBJ1-2; the D gene is possibly TRBD1 (6 bases). This CDR3 comprises 14 residues. Germline assignment: CDR1 MDHEN and CDR2 SYDVKM. V lost 4 bases, J lost 5 bases, and 14 bases lay in between.

The gene calls are TRBV4-1 and TRBJ2-2; 10 bases map to TRBD1. The CDR3 is 15 amino acids. CDR1 and CDR2 (germline): MGHRA, YSYEKL. J lost 9 bases, V lost 3 bases, and 7 bases had no gene match. This chain's CDR3 is CASSQPTGGVWELFF. CDR3 bases: TGCGCCAGCAGCCAGCCGACAGGGGGCGTCTGGGAGCTGTTTTTT.

This clone was seen a single time. This CDR3 is CASSTPGGETQYF. Here the CDR3 DNA reads TGTGCCAGCAGCACCCCCGGAGGGGAGACCCAGTACTTC. The chain combines TRBV5-5 with TRBJ2-5, with D tentatively TRBD2 (6 bases). This CDR3 is 13 amino acids long. Per germline, CDR1 SGHKS and CDR2 YYEKEE (reference sequence). Trimming took off 4 bases at V and 5 bases at J, with 12 bases between the two ends.

This clone was counted once. The V gene is TRBV5-4, the J gene TRBJ2-5; a weak D match, TRBD2 (6 bases). CDR3 length: 14 residues. Trimming took off 4 bases at V and 1 base at J, with 11 bases between the two ends. Germline CDR1 is SGHNT and CDR2 is YYREEE (reference sequence). In DNA form, the CDR3 reads TGTGCCAGCAGCCCGGAAGCGGGCCAAGAGACCCAGTACTTC. Translating it yields CASSPEAGQETQYF.

Only a few counts were recorded for this clone. The chain uses TRBV29-1 and TRBJ1-2; D is unresolved. V was cut by 6 bases and J by 4 bases, with 21 bases left in between. The CDR3 contains 15 residues. Germline-derived CDR1 and CDR2 are SQVTM and ANQGSEA. In nucleotides, the CDR3 is TGCAGCGTCGTTCGAGGACTGAGGTTTACCTATGGCTACACCTTC. Protein sequence: CSVVRGLRFTYGYTF.

The J gene is TRBJ2-4, the V gene TRBV5-6; D call uncertain. The length of the CDR3 is 18 residues. Trimming stripped 4 bases from V and 3 bases from J, with 23 bases between. Germline CDR1 reads SGHDT; CDR2 reads YYEEEE. The CDR3 loop reads CASSLLSFAPLSKNIQYF. In nucleotides, the CDR3 is TGTGCCAGCAGCCTTCTGTCGTTTGCGCCCCTGAGCAAAAACATTCAGTACTTC.

This clone was recorded a few times. The V and J genes are TRBV5-1 and TRBJ2-3, with TRBD2 matching 10 bases. Germline assignment: CDR1 SGHRS and CDR2 YFSETQ. This CDR3 spans 14 amino acids. With 5 bases clipped from V and 1 base from J, the junction kept 1 base outside the gene matches. The CDR3 reads CASRGTSGTDTQYF. The DNA of the CDR3 is TGCGCCAGCAGGGGGACTAGCGGCACAGATACGCAGTATTTT.

Concerning this clone: Other nucleotide sequences from this sample produce the same CDR3. The V and J genes are TRBV7-9 and TRBJ2-7; TRBD1 matches at 9 bases. Trimming at V came to 0 bases and at J to 3 bases, leaving 3 bases not matched to a gene. Germline V CDR1 and CDR2: SEHNR, FQNEAQ (reference sequence). The CDR3 is 15 amino acids. DNA of the CDR3: TGTGCCAGCAGCTTAGCAGGGACAGGGAGCTACGAGCAGTACTTC. This encodes CASSLAGTGSYEQYF. The variable domain in full, completed from reference TRBV7-9 and TRBJ2-7, reads DTGVSQNPRHKITKRGQNVTFRCDPISEHNRLYWYRQTLGQGPEFLTYFQNEAQLEKSRLLSDRFSAERPKGSFSTLEIQRTEQGDSAMYLCASSLAGTGSYEQYFGPGTRLTVT.

This chain connects TRBV30 to TRBJ1-5; D remains ambiguous. The CDR3 consists of 14 residues. The V end lost 1 base, the J end lost 1 base, and 8 bases lay between the germline ends. The germline V gene has CDR1 GTSNPN and CDR2 SVGIG (reference sequence). The CDR3 DNA sequence: TGTGCCTGGAGTGCGGCGGCCAGCAATCAGCCCCAGCATTTT. The encoded protein is CAWSAAASNQPQHF.